Reported below is one T cell receptor (beta chain). Its antigen is currently unknown. This table comes from immunoSEQ multiplex PCR, and its TCRdb copy is limited to in-frame clones, with some not included. The sample gives fewer than 55,000 clones, approximately 80% of which show up once; 19% is in the top ten. This entry belongs to a study of PD-1 blockade in classical Hodgkin lymphoma. General study findings and limits: Prior therapy or disease activity may underlie the repertoire differences, whose causes remain undefined. Any patient who commenced nivolumab under 1 year after ASCT was excluded. While CD8+ TCR diversity did not rise significantly by C4D1, CD4+ TCR diversity did.

Time point noted: cycle 4 day 1 (C4D1), after five to seven weeks of nivolumab. All trial patients relapsed after autologous stem cell transplantation. Reported best responses ranged across complete response, partial response or progressive disease. This CDR3 spans 13 amino acids. Between the trimmed V and J ends, which lost 6 bases and 0 bases, there was a span of 8 bases. Germline V lookup: CDR1 MNHNS, CDR2 SASEGT. V usage is TRBV6-1 and J usage is TRBJ1-2; D unresolved. Sequenced material: peripheral blood mononuclear cells (PBMCs), taken before the fourth cycle of nivolumab. This TCR derives from a human donor with classical Hodgkin lymphoma. The CDR3 reads CASSPQANYGYTF. DNA for the CDR3: TGTGCCAGCAGCCCCCAGGCTAACTATGGCTACACCTTC.